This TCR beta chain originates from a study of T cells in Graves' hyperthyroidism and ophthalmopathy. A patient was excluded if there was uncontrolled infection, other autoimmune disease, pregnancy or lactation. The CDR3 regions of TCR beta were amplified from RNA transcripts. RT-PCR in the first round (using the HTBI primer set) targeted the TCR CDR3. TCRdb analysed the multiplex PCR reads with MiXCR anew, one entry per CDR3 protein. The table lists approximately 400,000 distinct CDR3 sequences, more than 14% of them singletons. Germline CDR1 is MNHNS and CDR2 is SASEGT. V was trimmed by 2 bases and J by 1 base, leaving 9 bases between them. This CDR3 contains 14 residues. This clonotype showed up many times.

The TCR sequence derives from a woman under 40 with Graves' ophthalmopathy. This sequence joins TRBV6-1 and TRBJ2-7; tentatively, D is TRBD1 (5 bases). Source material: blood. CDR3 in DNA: TGTGCCAGCAGTGAATCTGACAGATCCTACGAGCAGTACTTC. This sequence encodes CASSESDRSYEQYF.